One sample yielded the 26 T cell receptor beta chains listed below, sequenced in a study of cytomegalovirus exposure and HLA in healthy donors. This PCR relied on a set of 60 Vbeta primers and 13 Jbeta primers. This table comes from immunoSEQ multiplex PCR, and its TCRdb copy is limited to in-frame clones, with some not included. This table holds under 130,000 clones, more than 70% found once. Sequencing was carried out using PBMCs. The receptors were gathered from a man aged 30-40 years in good health and CMV-seronegative.

The chain couples TRBV5-1 to TRBJ2-3, with a weak D call TRBD2 (6 bases). Trimming cost V 3 bases and J 3 bases, with 11 bases left between them. Germline CDR1 reads SGHRS; CDR2 reads YFSETQ. This CDR3 has 14 residues. The CDR3 region has the DNA TGCGCCAGCAGCTGGGGACTTCATACAGATACGCAGTATTTT. It is translated as CASSWGLHTDTQYF.

CDR3 bases: TGCGCCAGCAGCTTAAGGGGGACTGGGGCCAACGTCCTGACTTTC. It translates to CASSLRGTGANVLTF. V is TRBV5-1 and J is TRBJ2-6, with D perhaps matching TRBD1 (6 bases). The germline gives CDR1 SGHRS, CDR2 YFSETQ. This CDR3 comprises 15 residues. V was shortened by 2 bases and J by 2 bases, with 8 bases between the two germline ends. The entire variable domain, with the rest obtained from reference TRBV5-1 and TRBJ2-6, is as follows: KAGVTQTPRYLIKTRGQQVTLSCSPISGHRSVSWYQQTPGQGLQFLFEYFSETQRNKGNFPGRFSGRQFSNSRSEMNVSTLELGDSALYLCASSLRGTGANVLTFGAGSRLTVL.

This sequence joins TRBV7-2 and TRBJ1-1, with D possibly being TRBD1 (6 bases). The CDR3 loop spans 14 amino acids. Germline V gene lookup returns CDR1 SGHTA and CDR2 FQGNSA. Trimming cost V 5 bases and J 4 bases, with 14 bases left between them. The chain's CDR3 is CASSVREGVTEAFF. The CDR3 DNA is TGTGCCAGCAGCGTGAGGGAGGGGGTCACTGAAGCTTTCTTT.

The chain joins TRBV9 to TRBJ1-6, with 9 bases that match TRBD1. Germline V CDR1 and CDR2: SGDLS, YYNGEE. The ends lost 3 bases at V and 9 bases at J; junction bases unmatched: 7. The CDR3 consists of 15 residues. CDR3 in amino acids: CASSEGQGRSSPLHF. As DNA, the CDR3 is TGTGCCAGCAGCGAGGGACAGGGTCGGTCTTCACCCCTCCACTTT.

The J gene is TRBJ2-2, the V gene TRBV19; 8 bases line up with TRBD1. The CDR3 length is 14 residues. The germline V gene has CDR1 LNHDA and CDR2 SQIVND (reference sequence). Trimming removed 8 bases from V and 2 bases from J; junction bases left unmatched: 4. Here the CDR3 reads CASEDRANTGELFF. CDR3 sequence (DNA): TGTGCCAGTGAGGACAGGGCCAACACCGGGGAGCTGTTTTTT.

This clone was observed a handful of times. The chain employs TRBV7-9 and TRBJ2-6; D might be TRBD1 (5 bases). Germline V CDR1 and CDR2: SEHNR, FQNEAQ (reference sequence). The CDR3 has 15 residues. CDR3 in DNA: TGTGCTTGGGGCGGTGGGGCCTCTGGGGCCAACGTCCTGACTTTC. Protein: CAWGGGASGANVLTF.

The chain uses TRBV18 and TRBJ1-5, with TRBD1 matching over 10 bases. The CDR3 extends over 15 amino acids. Germline CDR1 KGHSH, CDR2 LQKENI. Trimming cost V 2 bases and J 7 bases; bases outside gene matches: 5. As DNA, the CDR3 is TGTGCCAGCTCACCAGGGACAGGGGTTGAACAGCCCCAGCATTTT. Protein product: CASSPGTGVEQPQHF. Together with reference TRBV18 and TRBJ1-5, the CDR3 gives the full variable domain: NAGVMQNPRHLVRRRGQEARLRCSPMKGHSHVYWYRQLPEEGLKFMVYLQKENIIDESGMPKERFSAEFPKEGPSILRIQQVVRGDSAAYFCASSPGTGVEQPQHFGDGTRLSIL.

The chain couples TRBV4-2 to TRBJ1-1; 10 nucleotides agree with TRBD1. Unmatched junction bases numbered 12, after V lost 3 bases and J lost 5 bases. Germline assignment: CDR1 LGHNA and CDR2 YNFKEQ. CDR3 length: 17 amino acids. For the CDR3, the DNA is TGTGCCAGCAGCCAGGCAGCCGGGACAGGGGAGCGGACTGAAGCTTTCTTT. Protein: CASSQAAGTGERTEAFF.

This clone was observed a handful of times. The V call is TRBV2, the J call TRBJ2-2; 8 bases line up with TRBD1. The CDR3 runs 15 residues. CDR1 is SNHLY, CDR2 FYNNEI, per germline. V was pared by 6 bases and J by 0 bases, with 3 bases of the junction left unmatched. The CDR3 is CASSGQGSNTGELFF. The DNA for the CDR3 is TGTGCCAGCAGCGGACAGGGTTCGAACACCGGGGAGCTGTTTTTT.

The V gene is TRBV5-4, the J gene TRBJ1-2; 8 bases match TRBD1. The CDR3 sequence is 14 residues long. Germline loops: CDR1 SGHNT, CDR2 YYREEE (reference sequence). Trimming took 2 bases from V and 3 from J; bases not matched to a gene: 3. This CDR3 is CASSLSTGDYGYTF. The CDR3 DNA sequence: TGTGCCAGCAGCTTATCGACAGGGGACTATGGCTACACCTTC.

The chain carries TRBV7-3 and TRBJ2-5, with D uncertain. The V gene lost 6 bases and the J gene lost 0 bases, with 8 bases spanning the gap. CDR1 is SGHTA and CDR2 is FQGTGA in the germline V gene. This CDR3 spans 13 amino acids. As DNA, the CDR3 is TGTGCCAGCAGTCCAGATTACCAAGAGACCCAGTACTTC. Protein sequence: CASSPDYQETQYF.

The rearrangement uses TRBV7-7 and TRBJ2-7; 9 positions agree with TRBD1. The CDR3 spans 15 residues. Germline V lookup: CDR1 SSHAT, CDR2 FNYEAQ (reference sequence). V was clipped by 5 bases and J by 0 bases; unmatched bases: 5. CDR3 protein: CASSLGQGGSYEQYF. The CDR3 DNA reads as TGTGCCAGCAGCCTGGGACAGGGAGGCTCCTACGAGCAGTACTTC.

V usage is TRBV9 and J usage is TRBJ2-3; 7 bases are a match to TRBD2. The V segment lost 4 bases and the J segment 1 base; nucleotides outside the gene matches: 6. CDR1 and CDR2 from the germline V gene are SGDLS and YYNGEE. The CDR3 length is 15 residues. This CDR3 is CASSPALAGTDTQYF. The CDR3, as DNA: TGTGCCAGCAGCCCAGCTCTAGCGGGCACAGATACGCAGTATTTT.

The chain links TRBV7-2 to TRBJ1-1; a possible D gene is TRBD1 (6 bases). The ends were cut back, 5 bases at V and 0 bases at J, with 19 bases in the middle. The CDR3 totals 17 residues. Germline lookup yields CDR1 SGHTA and CDR2 FQGNSA. The CDR3 here is CASSTSTGHTLNTEAFF. The CDR3 nucleotides read TGTGCCAGCAGCACCTCCACGGGACATACTCTGAACACTGAAGCTTTCTTT.

In its sample, this clone was seen once. This chain joins TRBV28 and TRBJ1-1, with D perhaps TRBD1 (6 bases). There are 11 residues in the CDR3. The V end was cut by 6 bases, the J end by 8 bases, with 10 bases between. The germline CDR1 and CDR2 sequences are MDHEN and SYDVKM. In DNA form, the CDR3 reads TGTGCCAGCAGCTATGACAGGGAAGCTTTCTTT. Translation gives CASSYDREAFF.

The chain is built from TRBV5-8 and TRBJ2-2; TRBD2 might be the D (6 bases). Trimming removed 4 bases at V and 3 bases at J, with 13 bases between. The length of the CDR3 is 15 residues. Germline lookup yields CDR1 SGHTS and CDR2 YDEGEE. CDR3 amino acids: CASSIRGGDTGELFF. CDR3 DNA: TGTGCCAGCAGCATTCGAGGAGGGGACACCGGGGAGCTGTTTTTT.

The V gene is TRBV7-2, the J gene TRBJ2-5, with D uncertain. Between the trimmed V and J ends, which lost 3 bases and 5 bases, there was a span of 7 bases. The CDR3 consists of 12 residues. CDR1 SGHTA and CDR2 FQGNSA come from the germline V gene. The CDR3, as DNA: TGTGCCAGCAGCTTGAGCCGGGAGACCCAGTACTTC. Protein sequence: CASSLSRETQYF.

CDR3 in amino acids: CSAFTGTGGYEQYF. The CDR3 DNA sequence: TGCAGCGCCTTCACCGGGACAGGGGGTTACGAGCAGTACTTC. The V gene is TRBV29-1, the J gene TRBJ2-7, with TRBD1 identical over 11 bases. CDR1 SQVTM and CDR2 ANQGSEA come from the germline V gene. V lost 7 bases and J lost 4; bases outside the gene matches: 9. CDR3 size: 14 residues.

This clone was seen just once. The rearrangement joins TRBV7-8 to TRBJ1-2, with a possible D match to TRBD1 (5 bases). Trimming cost V 2 bases and J 4 bases, with 17 bases left between them. Germline V gene sequence: CDR1 SGHVS, CDR2 FQNEAQ. CDR3 length equals 16 residues. The CDR3 DNA reads TGTGCCAGCAGCTTAACACGACAGCCGCCCCCCTATGGCTACACCTTC. This translates into CASSLTRQPPPYGYTF.

This sequence joins TRBV18 and TRBJ2-5, with unresolved D. The V gene's germline CDR1 is KGHSH and CDR2 LQKENI. Trimming pared 0 bases from V and 5 bases from J, leaving 4 bases between. This CDR3 spans 12 amino acids. The CDR3 reads CASSPPQETQYF. CDR3 nucleotides: TGTGCCAGCTCACCACCGCAGGAGACCCAGTACTTC.

This chain joins TRBV28 and TRBJ1-4; D is perhaps TRBD1 (5 bases). Per germline, CDR1 MDHEN and CDR2 SYDVKM. The CDR3 is made up of 13 amino acids. The V gene lost 10 bases and the J gene lost 7 bases, with 16 bases spanning the gap. The CDR3 sequence: CATRTGGTEKLFF. Written as DNA, the CDR3 is TGTGCCACCAGGACGGGGGGAACTGAAAAACTGTTTTTT.

The chain combines TRBV14 with TRBJ2-7, with 7 bases aligning to TRBD2. Per germline, CDR1 SGHDN and CDR2 FVKESK. V was clipped by 6 bases and J by 2 bases; unmatched bases: 4. The CDR3 extends over 13 amino acids. The CDR3 sequence: CASRVAGAYEQYF. The CDR3, as DNA: TGTGCCAGCAGGGTAGCGGGCGCCTACGAGCAGTACTTC.

The J gene is TRBJ1-4, the V gene TRBV7-9, with 7 bases matching TRBD1. This CDR3 spans 15 amino acids. With V trimmed by 4 bases and J by 8 bases, 10 bases remained unmatched. From germline, CDR1 is SEHNR and CDR2 FQNEAQ (reference sequence). The CDR3 loop reads CASSSPGQWAEKLFF. CDR3 sequence (DNA): TGTGCCAGCAGCTCTCCGGGACAGTGGGCGGAAAAACTGTTTTTT.

In its sample, this clone was seen once. The chain employs TRBV29-1 and TRBJ2-5, with D hard to call. Trimming shortened V by 5 bases and J by 7 bases, and 11 bases separated the two germline ends. Germline V gene data show CDR1 as SQVTM and CDR2 as ANQGSEA. This CDR3 contains 11 residues. The CDR3 is CSVRPLWTQYF. DNA for the CDR3: TGCAGCGTTCGTCCCTTATGGACCCAGTACTTC.

This chain links TRBV5-4 with TRBJ2-1; D is perhaps TRBD1 (7 bases). The CDR3 totals 15 residues. Germline CDR1 SGHNT, CDR2 YYREEE (reference sequence). With 0 bases removed from V and 5 bases from J, the gap between germline ends came to 12 bases. CDR3 sequence (DNA): TGTGCCAGCAGCTTGGGGTCAGGGGGGCACAATGAGCAGTTCTTC. Translation gives CASSLGSGGHNEQFF.

This rearrangement joins TRBV29-1 to TRBJ1-1; 10 bases fit TRBD1. Germline-derived CDR1 and CDR2 are SQVTM and ANQGSEA. V gave up 5 bases and J gave up 8 bases; unmatched junction bases: 11. This CDR3 has 14 residues. Here the CDR3 DNA reads TGCAGCGTTTCGCCGGGACAGGGGTCGGTAGAAGCTTTCTTT. It codes for CSVSPGQGSVEAFF. Full variable domain (remainder filled in from reference TRBV29-1 and TRBJ1-1): SAVISQKPSRDICQRGTSLTIQCQVDSQVTMMFWYRQQPGQSLTLIATANQGSEATYESGFVIDKFPISRPNLTFSTLTVSNMSPEDSSIYLCSVSPGQGSVEAFFGQGTRLTVV.